Below are 25 T cell receptor beta chains sequenced from a single sample in a study of identical twins. One entry per CDR3 protein results from TCRdb running MiXCR on the 5' RACE reads. The data show approximately 600,000 distinct CDR3 sequences, 9.6% seen once. The same specimen was also included in a second study, on yellow fever vaccine responses in identical twins.

The sample was PBMCs. The receptors derive from a woman in her late teens or twenties in good health.

This rearrangement joins TRBV11-2 to TRBJ2-1; D is possibly TRBD2 (5 bases). With 4 bases removed from V and 9 bases from J, the gap between germline ends came to 19 bases. CDR3 length: 15 amino acids. The germline CDR1 and CDR2 sequences are SGHAT and FQNNGV. In DNA form, the CDR3 reads TGTGCCAGCAGCTCCCGGTTCGCCGTTGGAGGTGAGCAGTTCTTC. Translation: CASSSRFAVGGEQFF.

This clonotype was seen a few times. This sequence joins TRBV27 and TRBJ2-3; D is undetermined. Trimming took 8 bases from V and 3 from J, leaving 21 bases between them. CDR3 length: 16 residues. CDR1 and CDR2 (germline): MNHEY, SMNVEV (reference sequence). CDR3 coding DNA: TGTGCCAGCTCTTCTCCCGGGCCCATTGGGACAGATACGCAGTATTTT. It yields the protein CASSSPGPIGTDTQYF.

The table lists this clonotype with many counts. The rearrangement uses TRBV10-3 and TRBJ2-7, with 11 nucleotides matching TRBD1. The CDR3 has 15 residues. Trimming removed 2 bases from V and 4 bases from J; junction bases left unmatched: 4. The germline V gene encodes CDR1 ENHRY and CDR2 SYGVKD. CDR3 DNA: TGTGCCATCAGTGAGAGGGACAGGGGGAGGTACGAGCAGTACTTC. Its translation: CAISERDRGRYEQYF.

This clonotype was counted only a few times. J is TRBJ2-7 and V is TRBV20-1, with TRBD2 as a possible D gene (6 bases). V was pared by 1 base and J by 1 base, with 14 bases between. The CDR3 length is 15 residues. CDR1 DFQATT and CDR2 SNEGSKA come from the germline V gene (reference sequence). In DNA, the CDR3 is TGCAGTGCTAGAGTAGGTAGCGGCATTTCCTACGAGCAGTACTTC. Encoded protein: CSARVGSGISYEQYF.

This clonotype was detected many times. The chain joins TRBV3-1 to TRBJ2-1; TRBD1 might be the D (6 bases). V was cut by 0 bases and J by 6 bases, with 12 bases left in between. CDR3 length equals 15 residues. Germline V lookup: CDR1 LGHDT, CDR2 YNNKEL (reference sequence). CDR3 region: CASSQDLGAGNEQFF. The DNA for the CDR3 is TGTGCCAGCAGCCAAGACCTGGGGGCGGGCAATGAGCAGTTCTTC.

Here the CDR3 reads CATSDRGLAGGGNEQFF. DNA for the CDR3: TGTGCCACCAGTGATCGGGGACTAGCTGGGGGAGGGAATGAGCAGTTCTTC. This sequence joins TRBV24-1 and TRBJ2-1; 9 bases align to TRBD2. Trimming took 3 bases from V and 7 from J; bases not matched to a gene: 12. The germline gives CDR1 KGHDR, CDR2 SFDVKD. This CDR3 has 17 amino acids.

This clonotype was counted at least ten times. The chain links TRBV7-9 to TRBJ1-4; D is perhaps TRBD1 (5 bases). The CDR3 runs 14 residues. Germline V lookup: CDR1 SEHNR, CDR2 FQNEAQ (reference sequence). V gave up 4 bases and J gave up 12 bases, with 18 bases separating them. CDR3 DNA: TGTGCCAGCAGCTCCACCGGGGCTTATGAGGAACTGTTTTTT. This encodes CASSSTGAYEELFF.

This clonotype was recorded a few times. The CDR3 loop reads CSASPGPEQYF. The DNA for the CDR3 is TGCAGTGCGAGCCCAGGGCCCGAGCAGTACTTC. The V and J genes are TRBV20-1 and TRBJ2-7, with D perhaps TRBD1 (5 bases). Trimming stripped 6 bases from V and 6 bases from J, with 12 bases between. The CDR3 has 11 residues. Germline CDR1 reads DFQATT; CDR2 reads SNEGSKA (reference sequence).

In its sample, this clonotype was seen a few times. CDR3 amino acids: CASSPSRSAGGPADTQYF. CDR3 DNA: TGTGCCAGCAGTCCCAGCCGCTCAGCGGGGGGGCCAGCAGATACGCAGTATTTT. The chain employs TRBV12-3 or TRBV12-4 and TRBJ2-3, with 10 nucleotides matching TRBD2. This CDR3 has 18 amino acids. With 5 bases clipped from V and 4 bases from J, the junction kept 15 bases outside the gene matches.

This chain links TRBV24-1 with TRBJ2-1, with a tentative D call TRBD1 (6 bases). There are 14 residues in the CDR3. Germline V gene data show CDR1 as KGHDR and CDR2 as SFDVKD. V gave up 5 bases and J gave up 7 bases, with 14 bases separating them. The CDR3 DNA is TGTGCCACCAGTGCCGTCACAGGGAATAATGAGCAGTTCTTC. This gives the protein CATSAVTGNNEQFF.

J is TRBJ2-3 and V is TRBV7-8, with D perhaps TRBD2 (6 bases). In germline, CDR1 is SGHVS, CDR2 FQNEAQ. V shed 3 bases and J shed 2 bases, with 9 bases lying between them. The CDR3 covers 14 residues. The CDR3 nucleotides are TGTGCCAGCAGCTTCCCGGGAGACACAGATACGCAGTATTTT. Translation: CASSFPGDTDTQYF.

The CDR3: CASSSPVTDITQYF. The CDR3 coding sequence is TGTGCCAGCAGTTCCCCGGTGACAGACATAACGCAGTATTTT. J is TRBJ2-3 and V is TRBV28, with a tentative D call TRBD1 (5 bases). In germline, CDR1 is MDHEN, CDR2 SYDVKM. CDR3 length: 14 residues. The V gene lost 4 bases and the J gene lost 9 bases, with 17 bases spanning the gap.

Ten or more counts support this clonotype. In DNA, the CDR3 is TGCGCCAGCAGCTTGATGGACACCGGGGAGCTGTTTTTT. Translation gives CASSLMDTGELFF. J is TRBJ2-2 and V is TRBV5-1, with D unresolved. Germline loops: CDR1 SGHRS, CDR2 YFSETQ. The CDR3 consists of 13 residues. Trimming pared 1 base from V and 3 bases from J, leaving 4 bases between.

A few counts support this clonotype. The chain uses TRBV3-1 and TRBJ2-6; 9 positions agree with TRBD1. Trimming cost V 3 bases and J 1 base; bases outside gene matches: 10. The CDR3 extends over 19 amino acids. Germline CDR1 reads LGHDT; CDR2 reads YNNKEL (reference sequence). CDR3 residues: CASSHHGTGTISGANVLTF. CDR3 nucleotides: TGTGCCAGCAGCCATCACGGGACAGGGACAATATCTGGGGCCAACGTCCTGACTTTC.

This clonotype came up many times. The chain combines TRBV3-1 with TRBJ2-7; D is ambiguous. Germline V gene lookup returns CDR1 LGHDT and CDR2 YNNKEL (reference sequence). V was clipped by 4 bases and J by 5 bases, with 15 bases between them. The CDR3 contains 14 residues. The CDR3 nucleotides are TGTGCCAGCAGCCCCCAGCTTTTACGGAACGAGCAGTACTTC. It is translated as CASSPQLLRNEQYF.

The V call is TRBV4-2, the J call TRBJ2-3; 11 nucleotides align to TRBD2. J lost 2 bases, V lost 1 base, and 5 bases had no gene match. The CDR3 runs to 17 residues. Germline assignment: CDR1 LGHNA and CDR2 YNFKEQ. The CDR3 DNA reads as TGTGCCAGCAGCCAAGTTGGACTAGCGGGTTACACAGATACGCAGTATTTT. It is translated as CASSQVGLAGYTDTQYF.

The V gene is TRBV11-1, the J gene TRBJ2-2; 12 nucleotides agree with TRBD2. Germline V gene sequence: CDR1 SGHAT, CDR2 FQDESV (reference sequence). This CDR3 is built from 19 residues. With 4 bases clipped from V and 3 bases from J, the junction kept 12 bases outside the gene matches. CDR3 protein: CASSSKTSGSLTDTGELFF. DNA of the CDR3: TGTGCCAGCAGCTCTAAGACTAGCGGGAGCCTAACGGACACCGGGGAGCTGTTTTTT.

This clonotype was detected ten times or more. This chain links TRBV4-1 with TRBJ2-1; D unresolved. Trimming shortened V by 1 base and J by 10 bases, and 20 bases separated the two germline ends. CDR3 size: 16 residues. The germline V gene encodes CDR1 MGHRA and CDR2 YSYEKL. CDR3 loop: CASSQVDLMVFGEQFF. In DNA form, the CDR3 reads TGCGCCAGCAGCCAAGTCGACTTAATGGTGTTTGGGGAGCAGTTCTTC.

This clonotype was seen at least ten times. V and J are TRBV6-5 and TRBJ1-3, with 7 bases fitting TRBD1. The ends lost 0 bases at V and 7 bases at J; junction bases unmatched: 15. This CDR3 spans 18 amino acids. Germline V CDR1 and CDR2: MNHEY, SVGAGI. CDR3: CASSYSPPTGNLGNTIYF. For the CDR3, the DNA is TGTGCCAGCAGTTACTCGCCGCCGACAGGGAATTTGGGTAACACCATATATTTT.

This clonotype was counted between two and nine times. The chain couples TRBV3-1 to TRBJ2-7; a possible D gene is TRBD1 (5 bases). The CDR3 is 14 amino acids. The V and J ends lost 1 base and 5 bases respectively, with 12 bases between them. Germline assignment: CDR1 LGHDT and CDR2 YNNKEL (reference sequence). Here the CDR3 reads CASSQGGSGNEQYF. The CDR3 region has the DNA TGTGCCAGCAGCCAAGGGGGATCAGGGAACGAGCAGTACTTC.

This chain connects TRBV7-8 to TRBJ2-7; D remains unclear. Per germline, CDR1 SGHVS and CDR2 FQNEAQ. V lost 6 bases and J lost 12, with 27 bases in between. The CDR3 contains 15 residues. As DNA, the CDR3 is TGTGCCAGCAGTGAATCGGGTGTTACCTTTGCGTGGCTGTACTTC. Amino acids: CASSESGVTFAWLYF.

Notes on this clonotype: A much bigger clone sits one base away, suggesting this may be a read error. The chain couples TRBV18 to TRBJ1-2; possibly TRBD1 for D (5 bases). This CDR3 has 13 amino acids. Germline V lookup: CDR1 KGHSH, CDR2 LQKENI. The CDR3 nucleotides read TGTGCCAGCTCACCCGACAGTGGATATGACTACACCTTC. Amino acids: CASSPDSGYDYTF. The whole variable domain, filled in from reference TRBV18 and TRBJ1-2, reads NAGVMQNPRHLVRRRGQEARLRCSPMKGHSHVYWYRQLPEEGLKFMVYLQKENIIDESGMPKERFSAEFPKEGPSILRIQQVVRGDSAAYFCASSPDSGYDYTFGSGTRLTVV.

This clonotype was observed at least ten times. This chain uses TRBV29-1 with TRBJ2-3; no reliable D call. The CDR3 has 11 residues. The V and J ends lost 2 bases and 3 bases respectively, with 3 bases between them. The germline V gene encodes CDR1 SQVTM and CDR2 ANQGSEA. The CDR3, as DNA: TGCAGCGTTGAACAGACAGATACGCAGTATTTT. Its translation is CSVEQTDTQYF.

The sample holds a few counts of this clonotype. J is TRBJ2-2 and V is TRBV24-1, with a weak D call TRBD2 (5 bases). Germline CDR1 KGHDR, CDR2 SFDVKD. V dropped 3 bases and J dropped 7 bases, with 17 bases sitting between them. This CDR3 region has 16 residues. This chain's CDR3 is CATSDIIEGYGGELFF. The CDR3 nucleotides are TGTGCCACCAGTGATATTATTGAGGGTTACGGCGGGGAGCTGTTTTTT.

Only a few counts were recorded for this clonotype. This sequence joins TRBV5-1 and TRBJ2-2; TRBD1 or TRBD2 may be the D gene (5 bases each). The CDR3 runs to 14 residues. V was shortened by 4 bases and J by 4 bases, with 11 bases between the two germline ends. In germline, CDR1 is SGHRS, CDR2 YFSETQ. The CDR3 nucleotides are TGCGCCAGCAGCCCCTCGGGGACCACCGGGGAGCTGTTTTTT. Translation gives CASSPSGTTGELFF. Full variable domain (remainder filled in from reference TRBV5-1 and TRBJ2-2): KAGVTQTPRYLIKTRGQQVTLSCSPISGHRSVSWYQQTPGQGLQFLFEYFSETQRNKGNFPGRFSGRQFSNSRSEMNVSTLELGDSALYLCASSPSGTTGELFFGEGSRLTVL.